This T cell receptor (beta chain) was found in a study of T cells after posttransplantation cyclophosphamide. Study-wide results and caveats: TRB overlap between skin or GI tissue T cells and blood was limited. TRB clonality was highly associated with recipient CMV seropositivity and reactivation. Later post-transplant blood repertoires were often dominated by donor CD8+ memory clones.

This clone was recorded a few times. What it recognizes is unknown. Germline-derived CDR1 and CDR2 are SGHVS and FNYEAQ. This CDR3 region has 14 residues. Measured with immunoSEQ multiplex PCR; TCRdb has only the in-frame clones, and not every one. The table lists 35,000 to 55,000 clones, with no singletons. This related bone marrow graft donor gave peripheral blood on the day of marrow donation. The sequencing sample was made of PBMCs. This chain links TRBV7-6 with TRBJ2-5; TRBD2 might be the D (6 bases). The last part of the DNA fits TRBJ2-7 better; the J call may be wrong. This TCR came from a man aged 40-55 years in good health, CMV-negative, and a related stem cell transplant donor. The CDR3 DNA sequence: TGTGCCAGCAGCTTAGGACTAGAGGCCTACGAGCAGTACTTC. It translates to CASSLGLEAYEQYF.